Following are 8 T cell receptor beta chains from one sample sequenced in a study of PD-1 blockade in classical Hodgkin lymphoma. Every one of the patients relapsed after autologous stem cell transplantation (brentuximab vedotin exposure was variable). Libraries were prepared by immunoSEQ multiplex PCR; TCRdb keeps only in-frame clonotypes and omits some of them. The sample lists about 97,000 clones; approximately 80% were seen once. The sample in question was peripheral blood mononuclear cells (PBMCs), obtained at baseline. The receptors were sampled from a human donor with classical Hodgkin lymphoma.

V gene TRBV14 combines with J gene TRBJ2-1; no firm D call. Trimming removed 2 bases at V and 5 bases at J, with 13 bases between. The CDR3 extends over 15 amino acids. The germline V gene encodes CDR1 SGHDN and CDR2 FVKESK. CDR3 region: CASSQPTGKHNEQFF. CDR3 nucleotides: TGTGCCAGCAGCCAACCGACTGGCAAACACAATGAGCAGTTCTTC.

The chain recombines TRBV30 with TRBJ1-5; D is perhaps TRBD1 (6 bases). This CDR3 is 16 amino acids long. In germline, CDR1 is GTSNPN, CDR2 SVGIG (reference sequence). V was shortened by 3 bases and J by 0 bases, with 15 bases between the two germline ends. Here the CDR3 reads CAWSRLGGASNQPQHF. CDR3 DNA sequence: TGTGCCTGGAGCCGACTAGGGGGGGCTAGCAATCAGCCCCAGCATTTT.

This clone came up once. V and J are TRBV5-4 and TRBJ2-5, with 7 bases that match TRBD1. V gave up 1 base and J gave up 3 bases; unmatched junction bases: 12. CDR3 length: 17 residues. CDR1 and CDR2 (germline): SGHNT, YYREEE (reference sequence). The CDR3 loop reads CASSLSLGQAYEETQYF. The CDR3, as DNA: TGTGCCAGCAGCTTGAGCCTTGGACAGGCCTACGAAGAGACCCAGTACTTC.

The chain uses TRBV11-3 and TRBJ1-4; 7 positions match TRBD1. The length of the CDR3 is 15 residues. The germline CDR1 and CDR2 sequences are SGHNT and YENEEA. With V trimmed by 0 bases and J by 8 bases, 6 bases remained unmatched. CDR3 protein: CASSLEPGGNEKLFF. CDR3 DNA: TGTGCCAGCAGCTTAGAACCAGGGGGAAACGAAAAACTGTTTTTT.

The chain is built from TRBV13 and TRBJ2-2; no definite D call. V lost 4 bases and J lost 1, with 4 bases in between. The CDR3 contains 13 residues. The germline gives CDR1 PRHDT, CDR2 FYEKMQ (reference sequence). The CDR3 loop is CASSSWNTGELFF. CDR3 sequence (DNA): TGTGCCAGCAGCTCTTGGAACACCGGGGAGCTGTTTTTT.

This chain uses TRBV27 with TRBJ2-1; TRBD2 agrees at 7 bases. The CDR3 has 15 residues. Looked up from germline, CDR1 is MNHEY and CDR2 is SMNVEV (reference sequence). The V and J ends lost 5 bases and 5 bases, in that order; junction bases with no gene match: 9. The CDR3 here is CASSTQRGPNNEQFF. In nucleotides, the CDR3 is TGTGCCAGCAGTACCCAGCGGGGCCCCAACAATGAGCAGTTCTTC.

The chain has TRBV5-4 and TRBJ2-3; tentatively, D is TRBD2 (6 bases). The ends were cut back, 4 bases at V and 6 bases at J, with 21 bases in the middle. Per germline, CDR1 SGHNT and CDR2 YYREEE (reference sequence). There are 16 residues in the CDR3. In nucleotides, the CDR3 is TGTGCCAGCAGCAGCGCGGGGCTCACAAAGAGGGATACGCAGTATTTT. This gives the protein CASSSAGLTKRDTQYF.

The chain couples TRBV19 to TRBJ1-5; D might be TRBD1 (5 bases). Germline V gene sequence: CDR1 LNHDA, CDR2 SQIVND (reference sequence). The CDR3 loop spans 14 amino acids. Deletions cut 5 bases from V and 9 bases from J, with 17 bases between. CDR3 residues: CASSPPPGVRPQHF. Here the CDR3 DNA reads TGTGCCAGTAGTCCCCCCCCGGGGGTTAGGCCCCAGCATTTT.